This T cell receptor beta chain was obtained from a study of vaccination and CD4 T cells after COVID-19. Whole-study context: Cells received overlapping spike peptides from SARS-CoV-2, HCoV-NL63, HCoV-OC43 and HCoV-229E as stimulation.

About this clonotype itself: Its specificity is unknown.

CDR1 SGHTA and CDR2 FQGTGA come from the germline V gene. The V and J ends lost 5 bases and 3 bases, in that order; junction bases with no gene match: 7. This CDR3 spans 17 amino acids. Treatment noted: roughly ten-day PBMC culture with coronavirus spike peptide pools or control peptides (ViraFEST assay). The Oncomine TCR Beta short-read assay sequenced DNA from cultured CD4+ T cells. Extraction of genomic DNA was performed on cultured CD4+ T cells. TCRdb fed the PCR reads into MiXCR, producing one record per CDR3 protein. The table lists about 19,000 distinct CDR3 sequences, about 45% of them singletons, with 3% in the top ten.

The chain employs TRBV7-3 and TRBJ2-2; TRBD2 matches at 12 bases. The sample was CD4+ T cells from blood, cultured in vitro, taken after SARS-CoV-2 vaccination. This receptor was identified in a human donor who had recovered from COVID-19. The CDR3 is CASSPLAGGLHTGELFF. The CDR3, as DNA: TGTGCCAGCAGCCCCCTAGCGGGGGGGCTTCACACCGGGGAGCTGTTTTTT.